This T cell receptor beta chain is from a study of blood T cell repertoires in COVID-19. On the study more broadly: From the United States, Italy and Spain came samples of acute and convalescent COVID-19. PBMCs, B-cell-depleted T cells, or T cells provided the cDNA or gDNA that made up the material.

Germline CDR1 is SEHNR and CDR2 is FQNEAQ (reference sequence). The CDR3 has 13 amino acids. The germline V and J ends were trimmed by 2 bases and 8 bases, with 9 bases remaining between them. The repertoire was sequenced with immunoSEQ multiplex PCR; TCRdb's copy has only in-frame clones and lacks some. The sample carries approximately 31,000 clones, 75% to 90% recorded once. The gene calls are TRBV7-9 and TRBJ1-4; D is ambiguous. The TCR sequence derives from an elderly man with acute or convalescent COVID-19. Sequencing input: peripheral blood. The CDR3 DNA reads as TGTGCCAGCAGCTTATCGGGAAACGAAAAACTGTTTTTT. The encoded protein is CASSLSGNEKLFF. The variable domain in full, completed from reference TRBV7-9 and TRBJ1-4, reads DTGVSQNPRHKITKRGQNVTFRCDPISEHNRLYWYRQTLGQGPEFLTYFQNEAQLEKSRLLSDRFSAERPKGSFSTLEIQRTEQGDSAMYLCASSLSGNEKLFFGSGTQLSVL.